This TCR beta chain was sequenced for a study of cytomegalovirus exposure and HLA in healthy donors (dated by TCRdb to the late 2010s). Regarding the complete study: According to an earlier analysis of 587 of the donors, about 179 million T cells yielded some 120 million unique TCR beta sequences and 276 Gb of sequence data. The number of typed donors differed by locus: about 620-640 for A, B, C, DRB1 and DQB1; roughly 510 for DQA1; 606 for DPA1; and some 470 for DPB1. Class I and class II HLA loci were covered by the typing at four-digit resolution. The study aimed to test whether cataloging public T cell receptors could reveal signatures of past pathogen exposure. Of the roughly 400 genotyped donors, roughly 80% were placed in the genetic ancestry cluster associated with self-reported Caucasian donors. Every repertoire in the discovery cohort had been generated on one and the same sequencing platform. To predict cytomegalovirus infection status, the study brought together high-throughput TCR immunosequencing, statistical association of individual TCRs with disease status, and machine learning. Roughly five DR-DQ haplotypes were handled as single units for association and clustering because linkage in the cohort was strong. Among about 360 genotyped donors of the cohort, an average of roughly 240,000 unique TCR beta nucleotide sequences were sequenced per donor, roughly 20% of them non-productive. Donor age, sex, ethnicity and CMV serostatus were compiled alongside the repertoire data. In addition to the first cohort of approximately 670 subjects, a separate validation cohort of approximately 130 different subjects was used. The later analysis used no new phenotypic data to find candidate immune exposures, relying instead on TCR beta sequences and their occurrence across donors. Genome-wide SNP genotypes for about 60% of the roughly 670 donors were used in a later genetic analysis, which treated that subset as a discovery cohort. An earlier analysis of 587 of the donors applied high-throughput TCR beta sequencing to assess whether each TCR beta V gene segment acted as functional or pseudogenic. The study used immunosequencing to profile the T cell repertoires of some 600 subjects and linked those repertoires to cytomegalovirus serostatus. A later analysis re-examined previously published TCR beta repertoires from about 670 donors and added high-resolution HLA genotyping to investigate patterns of TCR occurrence. Roughly 310 gigabases of sequencing data and approximately 85 million unique TCR sequences were included in an early release covering roughly 600 HLA-typed donors. The investigation overall reported the following: In both the original and validation cohorts, the classifier was reported to diagnose cytomegalovirus status with high specificity and sensitivity. In a later analysis, most CMV-associated TCR beta chains were found to appear HLA-restricted, with HLA associations seemingly driven largely by CMV exposure. A cluster of highly shared sequence variants was judged likely to represent a technical artifact of the sequencing pipeline. In a later analysis, HLA-associated TCR beta chains showed more clonal expansion and lower generation probabilities than non-associated chains that were equally common. The presence/absence analyses assumed that sequencing depth was roughly uniform across donors, and that assumption may not be true. Linkage disequilibrium might explain the correlated functional status among segregating V segments, but an unknown experimental factor could not be ruled out. In a later genetic analysis, a missense DCLRE1C variant was associated with V-gene and J-gene trimming of TCR beta chains, and the association was replicated in an independent cohort. The study gave a list of about 150 TCR beta chains associated with cytomegalovirus. Immune exposure information for the cohort was limited to CMV serostatus. In a later analysis, TCR association rates were found to vary across HLA loci, with the most associated TCRs seen for DRB1 alleles and the fewest for HLA-C alleles. Specific HLA alleles were associated with over 15,000 TCR beta sequences at a false discovery rate of 0.05 in a later analysis. According to a later analysis, parvovirus B19, influenza, CMV and Epstein-Barr virus appeared linked to several top co-occurrence clusters. While some public TCRs were present in many individuals, most TCR sequences turned up only very rarely across donors. The authors suggested that the approach could potentially be extended to other disease states and immunological phenotypes. The cohort was sequenced for TCR beta chains only, and without alpha or paired-chain data the features that could be detected were limited. Because counts were too low, seventeen rarely observed V segments, including chromosome 9 orphons, were excluded from the earlier analysis of fewer than 650 of the donors. An earlier analysis of approximately 530 of the donors showed that most TCR beta V segments appeared in productive rearrangements either about 90% or about 30% of the time, which broadly matched IMGT annotations. Because some donors lacked HLA typing at each locus, the association tests relied only on the typed subset. In vitro tests confirmed that a few of the cytomegalovirus-associated TCR beta chains recognize cytomegalovirus antigens. A further reported finding was that TCR beta sequences accurately predicted the HLA-A and HLA-B alleles for most subjects in the first cohort. Strong co-occurrence of HLA alleles, especially DR and DQ, made assigning TCR associations to individual alleles difficult. Some IMGT-functional V segments, including TRBV6-2 and TRBV6-3, could not be told apart with the 87-base-pair reads, so those segments were excluded. A later genetic analysis reported fewer N-insertions in productive TCRs among donors in an Asian-associated ancestry cluster than the approximately 700-donor mean.

Looking up the germline V gene yields CDR1 SNHLY and CDR2 FYNNEI. Including cysteine and phenylalanine, the CDR3 has 15 amino acids. This entry keeps only the CDR3 DNA: 45 bases, framed from base 1. Here V drops 8 bases and J drops 0 bases, and the junction holds 6 bases not matched to any gene. Regarding this clone: It has no known antigen specificity. No much larger clonotype is one base removed from it; base qualities were not supplied.

In total, over 600 healthy bone marrow donors made up the cohort. At the time of sampling, all cohort members were nominally healthy, though unrecorded immune exposures were likely present. The donor tested CMV seronegative, placing the donor among the roughly 350 seronegative members of the cohort. Each donor provided a peripheral blood sample, and peripheral blood mononuclear cells were used for TCR beta sequencing. Genomic DNA was extracted from the blood cell samples with the Qiagen DNeasy Blood Extraction Kit. Libraries were prepared through the immunoSEQ multiplex PCR assay. For the multiplex PCR, a mixture combining 60 forward primers for TCR Vbeta segments and 13 reverse primers for TCR Jbeta segments was used. A multiplex PCR assay on genomic DNA amplified the CDR3 region of rearranged TCR beta genes. The Illumina HiSeq System was used to sequence the amplified TCR beta libraries as 87-base-pair reads. On the authors' methods: A later analysis tallied approximately 87 million unique TCR beta chains across the 550 to 850 repertoires, and approximately 11 million of those chains were shared by two or more donors. Raw reads were error-corrected and collapsed into unique sequences with a nearest-neighbor algorithm that merged closely related sequences to remove PCR and sequencing errors. Alignment of CDR3 sequences to IMGT reference sequences was used to assign V, D and J gene segments. Each retained sequence needed at least a six-nucleotide match to both a V gene segment and a J gene segment. A rearrangement was called productive if the CDR3 had no stop codons and remained in frame with V and J, and every other rearrangement was called non-productive. Following IMGT convention, CDR3 was defined as the stretch from the second conserved V-encoded cysteine to the conserved J-encoded phenylalanine. The earlier analysis of roughly 590 of the donors excluded sequences that lacked an unambiguous match to a single V gene segment. An earlier analysis of about 590 of the donors classified V segments as functional when productive rearrangements were above 56.7% and as segregating when the standard deviation between donors was above 5%. A statistical classification framework was developed to diagnose cytomegalovirus status using the catalog of TCR beta chain sequences. V and J gene assignment, in a later analysis, came from comparing TCR nucleotide sequences with IMGT/GENE-DB human TR gene sequences. A later analysis assigned CDR3 sequences and most-parsimonious VDJ recombination scenarios with the TCRdist pipeline. In a later analysis, each TCR beta chain was defined by its CDR3 amino acid sequence together with its V-gene family, and reads lacking a unique V-gene family were excluded. As a way to deal with suspected cross-contamination and a sequencing artifact, a later analysis dropped under 600 nucleotide sequences that were highly shared and had low generation probability. In a later analysis, a clonal expansion index was calculated for each public chain from normalized within-repertoire ranks of inferred template counts. A later analysis computed generation probabilities with a VDJ recombination model fitted to out-of-frame rearrangements, and checked the results against IGoR. Hypergeometric tests were used in a later analysis to score TCR-TCR, TCR-HLA and TCR-CMV co-occurrence, with a repertoire-size bias correction applied to the TCR pairs. A later analysis estimated false discovery rates by permuting HLA or CMV assignments 20 times. In a later analysis, co-occurring TCRs were grouped with DBSCAN, and TCRdist sequence similarity was added when clustering was performed within HLA-allele-positive subsets. Co-occurrence clustering excluded repertoires with fewer than 30,000 or more than 120,000 public chains, plus five with anomalous nucleotide sharing. TCRdb mirrors the immuneACCESS table, restricted to in-frame sequences. Some clones are absent from its copies; in checked studies, under half trace to an unresolved V gene, and the reason for the others is unknown. That table furnishes V, J and clone size, whereas the DNA furnished D and trimming. The sample profile shows about 190,000 clones; 65% to 85% of them were found once. The ten most abundant clones make up 1.6% of the sample.

The chain is assembled from TRBV2 and TRBJ1-5; TRBD1 matches 8 bases in the middle. This TCR came from a woman aged 18-35 years in good health and CMV-seronegative. The sequenced sample was PBMCs. The nucleotides read TGTGCCAGCGAACAGGGGGGGTATAGCAATCAGCCCCAGCATTTT. It translates to CASEQGGYSNQPQHF.